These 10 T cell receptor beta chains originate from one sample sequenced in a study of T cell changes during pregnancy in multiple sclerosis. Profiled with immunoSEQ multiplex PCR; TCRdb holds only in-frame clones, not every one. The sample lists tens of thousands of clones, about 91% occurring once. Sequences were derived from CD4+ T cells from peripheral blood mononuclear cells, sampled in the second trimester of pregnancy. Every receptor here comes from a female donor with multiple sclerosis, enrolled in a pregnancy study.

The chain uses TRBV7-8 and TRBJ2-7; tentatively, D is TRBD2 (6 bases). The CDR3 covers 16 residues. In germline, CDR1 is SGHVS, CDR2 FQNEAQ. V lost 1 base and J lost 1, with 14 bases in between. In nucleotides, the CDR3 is TGTGCCAGCAGCTTAGGATTGGTCGGGGGTTCCTACGAGCAGTACTTC. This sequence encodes CASSLGLVGGSYEQYF.

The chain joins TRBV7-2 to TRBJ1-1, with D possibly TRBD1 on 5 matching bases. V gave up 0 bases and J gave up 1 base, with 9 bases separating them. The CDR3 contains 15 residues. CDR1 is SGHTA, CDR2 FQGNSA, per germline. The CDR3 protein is CASSLAPTGNTEAFF. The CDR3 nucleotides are TGTGCCAGCAGCTTAGCCCCCACAGGGAACACTGAAGCTTTCTTT.

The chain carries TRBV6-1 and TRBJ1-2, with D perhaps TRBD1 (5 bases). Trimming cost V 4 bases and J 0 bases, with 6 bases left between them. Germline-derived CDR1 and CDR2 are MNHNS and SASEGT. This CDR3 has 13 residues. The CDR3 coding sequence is TGTGCCAGCAGTGGGACATCTAACTATGGCTACACCTTC. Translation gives CASSGTSNYGYTF.

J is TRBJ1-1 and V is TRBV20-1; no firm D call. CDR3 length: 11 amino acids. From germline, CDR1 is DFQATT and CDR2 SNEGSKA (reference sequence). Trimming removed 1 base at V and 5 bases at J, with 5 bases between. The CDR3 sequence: CSARGGTEAFF. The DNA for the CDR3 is TGCAGTGCTAGAGGCGGGACTGAAGCTTTCTTT.

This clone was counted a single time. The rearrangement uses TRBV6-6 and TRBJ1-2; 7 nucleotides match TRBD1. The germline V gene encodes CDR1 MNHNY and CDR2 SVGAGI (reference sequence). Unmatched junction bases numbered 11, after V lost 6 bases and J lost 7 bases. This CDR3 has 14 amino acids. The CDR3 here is CASSTRDSVGGYTF. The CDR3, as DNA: TGTGCCAGCAGCACTCGGGACAGTGTCGGTGGCTACACCTTC.

The CDR3 DNA follows: TGCGCCAGCACCTCCACCAACCTACGACAGGGGGCTAGCTCCTACAATGAGCAGTTCTTC. Translation: CASTSTNLRQGASSYNEQFF. The V call is TRBV5-1, the J call TRBJ2-1; 10 bases line up with TRBD1. From germline, CDR1 is SGHRS and CDR2 YFSETQ. The CDR3 totals 20 residues. The V and J ends lost 6 bases and 0 bases, in that order; junction bases with no gene match: 18.

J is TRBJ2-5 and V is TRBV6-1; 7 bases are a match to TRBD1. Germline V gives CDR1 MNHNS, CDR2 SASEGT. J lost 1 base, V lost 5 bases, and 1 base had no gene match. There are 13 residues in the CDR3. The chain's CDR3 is CASSRDSQETQYF. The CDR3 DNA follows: TGTGCCAGCAGTAGGGACAGCCAAGAGACCCAGTACTTC.

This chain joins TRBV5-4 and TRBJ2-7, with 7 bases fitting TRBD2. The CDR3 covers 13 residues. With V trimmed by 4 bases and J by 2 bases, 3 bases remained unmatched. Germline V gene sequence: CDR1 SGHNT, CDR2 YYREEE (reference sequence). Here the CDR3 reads CASSPGTTYEQYF. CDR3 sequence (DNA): TGTGCCAGCAGCCCCGGGACTACCTACGAGCAGTACTTC. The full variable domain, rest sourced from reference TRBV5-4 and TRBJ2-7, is ETGVTQSPTHLIKTRGQQVTLRCSSQSGHNTVSWYQQALGQGPQFIFQYYREEENGRGNFPPRFSGLQFPNYSSELNVNALELDDSALYLCASSPGTTYEQYFGPGTRLTVT.

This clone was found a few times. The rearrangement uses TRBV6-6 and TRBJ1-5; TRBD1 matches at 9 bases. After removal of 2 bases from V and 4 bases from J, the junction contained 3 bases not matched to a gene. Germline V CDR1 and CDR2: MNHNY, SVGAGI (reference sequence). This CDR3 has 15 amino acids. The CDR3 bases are TGTGCCAGCAGTTACGACAGGGGGGGAAATCAGCCCCAGCATTTT. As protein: CASSYDRGGNQPQHF.

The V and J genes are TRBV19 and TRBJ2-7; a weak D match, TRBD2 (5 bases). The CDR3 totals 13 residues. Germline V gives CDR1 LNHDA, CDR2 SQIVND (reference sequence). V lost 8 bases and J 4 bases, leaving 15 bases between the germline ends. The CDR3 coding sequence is TGTGCCAGTGCCTGGACTGACTTTTACGAGCAGTACTTC. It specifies CASAWTDFYEQYF.